This TCR beta chain was sequenced in a study of blood T cell repertoires in COVID-19. Background on the study: In each case, the material was cDNA or gDNA derived from T cells, B-cell-depleted T cells, or PBMCs.

The CDR3 is 15 residues long. Germline V gives CDR1 ENHRY, CDR2 SYGVKD. Unmatched junction bases numbered 4, after V lost 0 bases and J lost 7 bases. This study enrolled people aged roughly 18 to 100 from approximately 24 US geographic areas. Assay used: immunoSEQ multiplex PCR; TCRdb lists only in-frame clones, some missing. Of about 270,000 clones listed, approximately 90% were seen once; the top ten hold roughly 2.1%. The TCR was taken from a woman aged 40 to 50 with acute COVID-19. The chain is built from TRBV10-3 and TRBJ1-3; 9 nucleotides align to TRBD1. Material for sequencing was PBMCs or T cells enriched from blood (not recorded which). The CDR3 reads CAISESGQGINTIYF. CDR3 sequence (DNA): TGTGCCATCAGTGAGTCGGGACAGGGAATCAACACCATATATTTT.